This T cell receptor beta chain originates from a study of blood T cell repertoires in COVID-19. As processed by the authors: Reference gene primer amplification gave nucleated cell count estimates. Sequenced by immunoSEQ multiplex PCR; TCRdb stores in-frame clones only, minus some. For V, J and clone size, that table is used; D and trimming come from the DNA. The data show hundreds of thousands of clones, with about 90% seen just once and 3% held by the top ten. Enrollees, about 18 to 89 years old, lived in around 23 US areas. Participant reports of clinical history set cohort assignment. Recovered Cohort 3 donors showed two negative PCRs, clearance, or symptom resolution. The TCR was taken from a woman aged 25 to 39 who had recovered from COVID-19. Source material: PBMCs or T cells enriched from blood (not recorded which).

The CDR3 DNA is TGTGCCAGCAGTTACGGGGGACAAAGCAATCAGCCCCAGCATTTT. It yields the protein CASSYGGQSNQPQHF. The chain has TRBV6-5 and TRBJ1-5; a weak D match, TRBD1 (6 bases). CDR3 length: 15 amino acids. Germline loops: CDR1 MNHEY, CDR2 SVGAGI. Trimming took 2 bases from V and 1 from J, leaving 9 bases between them.